A single T cell receptor beta chain is shown here with its context. Next came a second PCR, run for roughly 6 to 11 cycles, which used a sample-barcoded 5' primer along with a J-beta primer mix. MiXCR was run by TCRdb on the 5' RACE reads, yielding one entry per CDR3 protein. This table has roughly 1 million distinct CDR3 sequences, around 27% appearing once. The sample comes from a study of blood T cells in healthy people across ages. These data also formed part of another study, on T cells of mothers and their children. In that study: Each child contributed roughly 3.2 million TCR beta CDR3 reads, while each mother contributed over 8 million.

The source is a girl aged 2 to 10 in good health. The sequencing sample was made of blood.

CDR3 sequence (DNA): TGTGCCAGCAGCATCGGACTGGGGGCCCAGTACTTC. Its translation is CASSIGLGAQYF. This sequence joins TRBV13 and TRBJ2-1, with D perhaps given as TRBD1 or TRBD2 (5 bases each). The end of the DNA is better explained by TRBJ2-5, so the J call may be wrong. CDR3 length: 12 residues. CDR1 and CDR2 (germline): PRHDT, FYEKMQ (reference sequence).